Following are 20 T cell receptor beta chains from one sample sequenced in a study of T cell responses to AZD1222 COVID-19 vaccine. TCRdb keeps only in-frame clones here, not all; method: immunoSEQ multiplex PCR. Seen here are about 150,000 clones, about nine tenths observed once, and the top ten hold approximately 3.6%. The starting material was peripheral blood, obtained 28 days after the second AZD1222 dose. Receptors originate from an adult who received the AZD1222 COVID-19 vaccine.

The chain recombines TRBV6-5 with TRBJ2-7, with D unresolved. Germline V gene data show CDR1 as MNHEY and CDR2 as SVGAGI. Between the trimmed V and J ends, which lost 10 bases and 2 bases, there was a span of 18 bases. The CDR3 contains 14 residues. The CDR3 loop reads CATPENGRPYEQYF. The CDR3 DNA reads TGTGCCACCCCCGAGAACGGTCGGCCCTACGAGCAGTACTTC.

The chain uses TRBV7-8 and TRBJ2-7; D could derive from TRBD1 or TRBD2 (6 bases each). The V gene lost 2 bases and the J gene lost 7 bases, with 15 bases spanning the gap. CDR1 is SGHVS, CDR2 FQNEAQ, per germline. CDR3 size: 14 residues. CDR3 in amino acids: CASSLIGQGREQYF. The CDR3 nucleotides read TGTGCCAGCAGCTTAATTGGGCAGGGGAGGGAGCAGTACTTC. Complete variable domain (other parts from reference TRBV7-8 and TRBJ2-7): GAGVSQSPRYKVAKRGQDVALRCDPISGHVSLFWYQQALGQGPEFLTYFQNEAQLDKSGLPSDRFFAERPEGSVSTLKIQRTQQEDSAVYLCASSLIGQGREQYFGPGTRLTVT.

This chain uses TRBV7-3 with TRBJ1-1, with TRBD1 matching 8 bases. V lost 1 base and J lost 1; bases outside the gene matches: 2. Germline V lookup: CDR1 SGHTA, CDR2 FQGTGA. This CDR3 region has 15 residues. The CDR3 loop reads CASSLRGTGNTEAFF. CDR3 DNA: TGTGCCAGCAGCTTAAGAGGGACAGGGAACACTGAAGCTTTCTTT.

In its sample, this clone was seen once. The chain has TRBV12-5 and TRBJ2-7, with a weak D call TRBD2 (6 bases). V lost 4 bases and J 3 bases, leaving 13 bases between the germline ends. The CDR3 is 14 residues long. Looked up from germline, CDR1 is LGHNT and CDR2 is FRNRAP. This chain's CDR3 is CASGYLAVNYEQYF. The CDR3 DNA sequence: TGTGCTAGTGGTTATTTAGCGGTCAACTACGAGCAGTACTTC.

Concerning this clone itself: In the same sample, other DNA sequences code for this CDR3. CDR3 coding DNA: TGCAGCGCAGGCACTGAAGCTTTCTTT. Translation gives CSAGTEAFF. V and J are TRBV29-1 and TRBJ1-1; no reliable D call. This CDR3 has 9 amino acids. V was shortened by 7 bases and J by 4 bases, with 4 bases between the two germline ends. Germline CDR1 SQVTM, CDR2 ANQGSEA.

The chain combines TRBV5-1 with TRBJ1-2; 7 nucleotides align to TRBD1. Trimming took 1 base from V and 2 from J; bases not matched to a gene: 8. The CDR3 extends over 16 amino acids. Germline lookup yields CDR1 SGHRS and CDR2 YFSETQ. The DNA of the CDR3 is TGCGCCAGCAGCTTGAGGTCAGGGGGTGTAAACTATGGCTACACCTTC. Protein: CASSLRSGGVNYGYTF.

This sequence joins TRBV5-1 and TRBJ2-1; TRBD2 matches at 10 bases. Germline V CDR1 and CDR2: SGHRS, YFSETQ. This CDR3 has 20 residues. V dropped 3 bases and J dropped 0; count of bases not matched to a gene: 15. DNA for the CDR3: TGCGCCAGCAGCTCCCCCATCGGGGTAGCGGGGGGCGTCTCCTACAATGAGCAGTTCTTC. Its translation is CASSSPIGVAGGVSYNEQFF.

This chain connects TRBV5-1 to TRBJ2-7; D might be TRBD1 or TRBD2, each matching 5 bases. V was trimmed by 2 bases and J by 1 base, leaving 16 bases between them. The CDR3 spans 16 residues. In germline, CDR1 is SGHRS, CDR2 YFSETQ. CDR3 region: CASSFGTGPASYEQYF. CDR3 DNA sequence: TGCGCCAGCAGCTTCGGAACGGGACCCGCGTCCTACGAGCAGTACTTC.

The rearrangement links TRBV5-4 to TRBJ1-2; 8 nucleotides align to TRBD1. The CDR3 consists of 15 residues. CDR1 and CDR2 (germline): SGHNT, YYREEE (reference sequence). Trimming took 6 bases from V and 3 from J; bases not matched to a gene: 10. The CDR3 loop reads CASTPPQGADYGYTF. The CDR3 DNA is TGTGCCAGCACCCCCCCTCAGGGGGCTGACTATGGCTACACCTTC.

J is TRBJ1-1 and V is TRBV6-5; perhaps TRBD1 as D (5 bases). CDR1 is MNHEY, CDR2 SVGAGI, per germline. The CDR3 is 13 residues long. V lost 8 bases to trimming and J lost 3 bases, with 13 bases between them. CDR3 sequence (DNA): TGTGCCAGCGCGGAGGGGCTTCACACTGAAGCTTTCTTT. Residues: CASAEGLHTEAFF.

This rearrangement joins TRBV5-4 to TRBJ1-1, with D possibly being TRBD1 (5 bases). The length of the CDR3 is 13 residues. V was pared by 0 bases and J by 7 bases, with 10 bases between. Germline V lookup: CDR1 SGHNT, CDR2 YYREEE (reference sequence). The CDR3 nucleotides read TGTGCCAGCAGCTTGGACAGGTATGGTGAAGCTTTCTTT. Protein product: CASSLDRYGEAFF.

A few counts support this clone. The V gene is TRBV6-5, the J gene TRBJ1-5; weak D call: TRBD1 (6 bases). This CDR3 contains 14 residues. Germline CDR1 is MNHEY and CDR2 is SVGAGI. The germline V and J ends were trimmed by 6 bases and 7 bases, with 16 bases remaining between them. As DNA, the CDR3 is TGTGCCAGCAGAAGGACAGAGCCGGGGCAGCCCCAGCATTTT. Amino acids: CASRRTEPGQPQHF.

This clone was found once. J is TRBJ2-2 and V is TRBV7-2; TRBD2 matches at 7 bases. Germline-derived CDR1 and CDR2 are SGHTA and FQGNSA. The CDR3 length is 14 residues. V dropped 5 bases and J dropped 7; count of bases not matched to a gene: 7. The CDR3 sequence is CASSLGLVHGELFF. The CDR3, as DNA: TGTGCCAGCAGCCTCGGACTAGTACACGGGGAGCTGTTTTTT. Drawing the rest from reference TRBV7-2 and TRBJ2-2, the complete variable domain is GAGVSQSPSNKVTEKGKDVELRCDPISGHTALYWYRQSLGQGLEFLIYFQGNSAPDKSGLPSDRFSAERTGGSVSTLTIQRTQQEDSAVYLCASSLGLVHGELFFGEGSRLTVL.

This clone was seen a few times. The chain combines TRBV5-1 with TRBJ1-2; a weak D match, TRBD1 (5 bases). Trimming took off 0 bases at V and 1 base at J, with 22 bases between the two ends. CDR1 and CDR2 (germline): SGHRS, YFSETQ. The CDR3 is made up of 19 amino acids. Here the CDR3 DNA reads TGCGCCAGCAGCTTGGGGGGCAGGTCCCCCACCAGCCTTAACTATGGCTACACCTTC. Its protein is CASSLGGRSPTSLNYGYTF. The entire variable domain, with the rest obtained from reference TRBV5-1 and TRBJ1-2, is as follows: KAGVTQTPRYLIKTRGQQVTLSCSPISGHRSVSWYQQTPGQGLQFLFEYFSETQRNKGNFPGRFSGRQFSNSRSEMNVSTLELGDSALYLCASSLGGRSPTSLNYGYTFGSGTRLTVV.

The chain recombines TRBV7-9 with TRBJ1-5; D unclear. CDR1 is SEHNR, CDR2 FQNEAQ, per germline (reference sequence). This CDR3 comprises 15 residues. V lost 1 base and J lost 1, with 8 bases in between. This chain's CDR3 is CASSLGRGSNQPQHF. CDR3 in DNA: TGTGCCAGCAGCTTAGGACGAGGGAGCAATCAGCCCCAGCATTTT.

The chain joins TRBV9 to TRBJ2-3; 11 nucleotides agree with TRBD2. Germline-derived CDR1 and CDR2 are SGDLS and YYNGEE. V lost 4 bases and J lost 1; bases outside the gene matches: 8. CDR3 length equals 17 residues. CDR3 residues: CASSQTPLAGGTDTQYF. In DNA form, the CDR3 reads TGTGCCAGCAGCCAAACCCCACTAGCGGGAGGCACAGATACGCAGTATTTT.

This clone came up once. The genes are TRBV5-6 and TRBJ2-3, with 12 nucleotides matching TRBD2. Trimming cost V 2 bases and J 2 bases; bases outside gene matches: 6. CDR3 length equals 17 residues. The germline V gene encodes CDR1 SGHDT and CDR2 YYEEEE. The CDR3 nucleotides read TGTGCCAGCAGCTTCGTACTAGCGGGGGGCCCCACAGATACGCAGTATTTT. It is translated as CASSFVLAGGPTDTQYF.

The gene calls are TRBV2 and TRBJ1-1; TRBD1 agrees at 8 bases. The germline gives CDR1 SNHLY, CDR2 FYNNEI. The CDR3 runs 16 residues. J gave up 6 bases and V 5 bases, and 14 bases lay outside the gene matches. In nucleotides, the CDR3 is TGTGCCAGCAGTCCGGGGGGACAGGTCCGGTACGCTGAAGCTTTCTTT. Its protein product is CASSPGGQVRYAEAFF. The entire variable domain, with the rest obtained from reference TRBV2 and TRBJ1-1, is as follows: EPEVTQTPSHQVTQMGQEVILRCVPISNHLYFYWYRQILGQKVEFLVSFYNNEISEKSEIFDDQFSVERPDGSNFTLKIRSTKLEDSAMYFCASSPGGQVRYAEAFFGQGTRLTVV.

The gene calls are TRBV5-1 and TRBJ2-5; 8 bases align to TRBD2. The germline V gene has CDR1 SGHRS and CDR2 YFSETQ. V lost 4 bases to trimming and J lost 5 bases; unmatched junction nucleotides: 7. The CDR3 has 14 amino acids. CDR3 sequence: CASSGSGSRETQYF. CDR3 DNA: TGCGCCAGCAGCGGAAGCGGGAGTCGGGAGACCCAGTACTTC. Full variable domain (outside the CDR3, taken from reference TRBV5-1 and TRBJ2-5): KAGVTQTPRYLIKTRGQQVTLSCSPISGHRSVSWYQQTPGQGLQFLFEYFSETQRNKGNFPGRFSGRQFSNSRSEMNVSTLELGDSALYLCASSGSGSRETQYFGPGTRLLVL.

The chain joins TRBV5-1 to TRBJ1-6; tentative D call: TRBD1 (5 bases). V lost 2 bases and J 8 bases, leaving 14 bases between the germline ends. The CDR3 is 15 amino acids. Germline lookup yields CDR1 SGHRS and CDR2 YFSETQ. The CDR3 coding sequence is TGCGCCAGCAGCTTTGCCGGGGGGATGGATTCACCCCTCCACTTT. Residues: CASSFAGGMDSPLHF.